This TCR beta chain was retrieved from a study of CXCR3-negative and CXCR3-positive naive CD8 T cells. Study-wide points: Comparison of naive cells showed more hydrophobic TRB CDR3s in CXCR3-positive than in CXCR3-negative naive cells.

As to this clonotype: Its antigen is as yet unknown.

Through 5' RACE with UMI labels, the TRB cDNA libraries were prepared. With the 5' RACE reads reprocessed, TCRdb shows one record per CDR3 protein and no DNA. The repertoire shows about 120,000 distinct CDR3 sequences; the top ten hold roughly 0.62%. CD8+ T cell subsets were each sorted in triplicate, approximately 270,000 cells apiece. This clonotype originated in a human donor in good health. Some clones in this sample may be carry-over from other donors' samples. Sequenced material: naive CXCR3+ CD8+ T cells from blood. Described subset: CD45RO-CCR7+CD27+CD95- naive CD8+ T cells expressing CXCR3 (TNR3+).

CDR3 loop: CSVEAGTDGYTF. The rearrangement joins TRBV29-1 to TRBJ1-2; TCRdb's D gene call, TRBD1, goes unchecked for lack of DNA. This CDR3 comprises 12 residues. Germline lookup yields CDR1 SQVTM and CDR2 ANQGSEA.